This T cell receptor (beta chain) was sequenced in a study of post-analysis software for immune sequencing data. As for the study in general: Disease courses included relapsing-remitting, secondary progressive and progressive-relapsing multiple sclerosis. Study observations and caveats: The five TRBV segments detected at higher frequency in patients than in controls included TRBV5-6, TRBV5-1 and TRBV20-1. Pronounced co-clustering by F measure was evident among identically batched samples. Multiple sclerosis patients showed significantly lower normalized Chao1 diversity than controls did.

Researchers reported that TCR beta cDNA libraries carried unique molecular identifiers. The T cell input of roughly 0.95 to 11 million gave approximately 500,000 cDNA molecules. One entry per CDR3 protein results from TCRdb running MiXCR on the PCR reads. The table lists hundreds of thousands of distinct CDR3 sequences, about 60% of them singletons. There are a few counts of this clonotype. Its cognate antigen is unknown. Germline loops: CDR1 DFQATT, CDR2 SNEGSKA (reference sequence). J lost 5 bases, V lost 5 bases, and 12 bases had no gene match. The CDR3 consists of 17 residues. This chain connects TRBV20-1 to TRBJ2-7, with TRBD2 matching 16 bases. The sequencing input was blood. The source is a girl aged 2 to 10 with multiple sclerosis. The CDR3 region has the DNA TGCAGTGCTTCGTCGGGACTAGCGGGAGGGGATCCTGACGAGCAGTACTTC. Protein: CSASSGLAGGDPDEQYF.